The 8 T cell receptor beta chains presented below share a single source sample, sequenced in a study of cytomegalovirus exposure and HLA in healthy donors. A multiplex PCR was run with 60 Vbeta primers and 13 Jbeta primers. The repertoire was sequenced with immunoSEQ multiplex PCR; TCRdb's copy has only in-frame clones and lacks some. The data hold 100,000 to 150,000 clones, with 78% observed a single time. Sequencing was performed on PBMCs. The source of these receptors is a female donor in good health and CMV-seronegative.

The gene calls are TRBV5-1 and TRBJ2-1; a weak D match, TRBD2 (5 bases). The CDR3 loop spans 14 amino acids. V shed 4 bases and J shed 4 bases, with 12 bases lying between them. Germline V gene data show CDR1 as SGHRS and CDR2 as YFSETQ. CDR3: CASSLGLTYNEQFF. CDR3 DNA sequence: TGCGCCAGCAGCCTAGGACTGACGTACAATGAGCAGTTCTTC.

The chain employs TRBV4-3 and TRBJ1-5, with 9 bases aligning to TRBD1. The CDR3 is 17 residues long. V was pared by 1 base and J by 2 bases, with 6 bases of the junction left unmatched. The germline V gene encodes CDR1 LGHNA and CDR2 YSLEER. The CDR3 here is CASSQGTGVSGNQPQHF. The CDR3 bases are TGCGCCAGCAGCCAAGGGACAGGGGTATCGGGCAATCAGCCCCAGCATTTT.

This sequence joins TRBV7-9 and TRBJ2-3; TRBD2 matches at 8 bases. CDR1 SEHNR and CDR2 FQNEAQ come from the germline V gene (reference sequence). V dropped 5 bases and J dropped 5; count of bases not matched to a gene: 3. The CDR3 runs to 13 residues. This CDR3 reads CASSHGGEDTQYF. In DNA, the CDR3 is TGTGCCAGCAGCCACGGGGGGGAAGATACGCAGTATTTT. The variable domain in full, completed from reference TRBV7-9 and TRBJ2-3, reads DTGVSQNPRHKITKRGQNVTFRCDPISEHNRLYWYRQTLGQGPEFLTYFQNEAQLEKSRLLSDRFSAERPKGSFSTLEIQRTEQGDSAMYLCASSHGGEDTQYFGPGTRLTVL.

The chain couples TRBV4-2 to TRBJ2-2, with 9 bases identical to TRBD2. There are 17 residues in the CDR3. V dropped 4 bases and J dropped 4; count of bases not matched to a gene: 10. From germline, CDR1 is LGHNA and CDR2 YNFKEQ. The CDR3 coding sequence is TGTGCCAGCAGCCCTCCCATAGCGGGAGAACTCACCGGGGAGCTGTTTTTT. This translates into CASSPPIAGELTGELFF.

This clone was counted once. The chain carries TRBV30 and TRBJ2-3, with 11 bases matching TRBD2. The CDR3 is made up of 16 amino acids. Germline values: CDR1 GTSNPN, CDR2 SVGIG (reference sequence). With V trimmed by 0 bases and J by 0 bases, 2 bases remained unmatched. The CDR3 spells CAWSVGTSGSTDTQYF. The CDR3 region has the DNA TGTGCCTGGAGTGTCGGGACTAGCGGTAGCACAGATACGCAGTATTTT.

V is TRBV28 and J is TRBJ1-2; D is unclear. V was cut by 4 bases and J by 7 bases, with 13 bases left in between. Germline CDR1 and CDR2: MDHEN and SYDVKM. This CDR3 contains 13 residues. The CDR3 spells CASSSSGKGGYTF. The DNA for the CDR3 is TGTGCCAGCAGTTCTTCCGGGAAGGGTGGCTACACCTTC.

The V and J genes are TRBV28 and TRBJ2-1; maybe TRBD2 (6 bases). CDR3 size: 16 residues. Per germline, CDR1 MDHEN and CDR2 SYDVKM. V was clipped by 3 bases and J by 1 base, with 13 bases between them. CDR3 bases: TGTGCCAGCAGTTTGGTTACGGGAGTATCCTACAATGAGCAGTTCTTC. This encodes CASSLVTGVSYNEQFF. The variable domain in full, with the rest retrieved from reference TRBV28 and TRBJ2-1, is DVKVTQSSRYLVKRTGEKVFLECVQDMDHENMFWYRQDPGLGLRLIYFSYDVKMKEKGDIPEGYSVSREKKERFSLILESASTNQTSMYLCASSLVTGVSYNEQFFGPGTRLTVL.

The table lists this clone with a few counts. The chain has TRBV6-6 and TRBJ2-3; 7 nucleotides match TRBD1. CDR1 is MNHNY and CDR2 is SVGAGI in the germline V gene (reference sequence). With 8 bases clipped from V and 1 base from J, the junction kept 3 bases outside the gene matches. This CDR3 contains 13 residues. The CDR3 DNA is TGTGCCAGCGACAGGGCAGGCACAGATACGCAGTATTTT. Protein sequence: CASDRAGTDTQYF.